This T cell receptor beta chain was observed in a study of high-grade serous ovarian cancer treatment subgroups. Study-level information: Samples averaged about 15,000 reads and 7,000 or so unique TCR beta rearrangements.

Tumor samples were taken before definitive surgery or chemotherapy. There are a few counts of this clone. Its antigen is still unknown. The study, taken as a whole, reports: Bulk tumor TCR sequencing gave no spatial information. The analyses considered CDR3 and ignored CDR1 and CDR2. Different patients shared almost no repertoire; same-patient tumors shared roughly 0.11 to 0.8.

The protocol was immunoSEQ multiplex PCR, while the TCRdb copy is restricted to in-frame clones and leaves out a portion. The sample holds roughly 7,700 clones, 72% seen once. The V and J ends lost 0 bases and 7 bases respectively, with 15 bases between them. The CDR3 extends over 15 amino acids. Germline V gene sequence: CDR1 GTSNPN, CDR2 SVGIG (reference sequence). V and J are TRBV30 and TRBJ1-4; tentative D call: TRBD1 (5 bases). The TCR sequence derives from a human donor with high-grade serous ovarian cancer. Sequencing was performed on tumor tissue. For the CDR3, the DNA is TGTGCCTGGAGTGTACGGCAGGGAGAAGGTGAAAAACTGTTTTTT. Translated: CAWSVRQGEGEKLFF.